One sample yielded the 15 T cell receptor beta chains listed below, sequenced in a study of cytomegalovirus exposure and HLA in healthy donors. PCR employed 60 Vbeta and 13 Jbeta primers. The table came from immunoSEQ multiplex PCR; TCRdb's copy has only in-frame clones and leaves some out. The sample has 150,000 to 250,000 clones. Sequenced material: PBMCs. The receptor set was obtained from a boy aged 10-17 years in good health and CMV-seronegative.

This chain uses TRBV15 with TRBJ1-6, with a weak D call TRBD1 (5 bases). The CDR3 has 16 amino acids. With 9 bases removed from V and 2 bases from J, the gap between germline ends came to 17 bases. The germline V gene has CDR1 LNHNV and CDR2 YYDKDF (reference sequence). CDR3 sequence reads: CATGAGGRTYNSPLHF. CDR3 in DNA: TGTGCCACGGGCGCGGGGGGAAGGACCTATAATTCACCCCTCCACTTT.

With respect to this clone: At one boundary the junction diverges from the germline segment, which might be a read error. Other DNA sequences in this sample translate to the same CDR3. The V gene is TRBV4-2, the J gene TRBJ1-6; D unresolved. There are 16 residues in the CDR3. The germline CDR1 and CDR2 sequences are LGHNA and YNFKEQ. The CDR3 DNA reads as TGTGCCAGCAGCCAAGATCTTAACAGAAGTAATTCACCCCTTCACTTT. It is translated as CASSQDLNRSNSPLHF.

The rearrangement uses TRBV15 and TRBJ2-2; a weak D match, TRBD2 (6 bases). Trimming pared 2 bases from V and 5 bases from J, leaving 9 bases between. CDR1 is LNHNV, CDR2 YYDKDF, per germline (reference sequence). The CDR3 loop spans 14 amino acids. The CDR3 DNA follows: TGTGCCACCAGCAGATCAAGCGGGACCGGGGAGCTGTTTTTT. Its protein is CATSRSSGTGELFF.

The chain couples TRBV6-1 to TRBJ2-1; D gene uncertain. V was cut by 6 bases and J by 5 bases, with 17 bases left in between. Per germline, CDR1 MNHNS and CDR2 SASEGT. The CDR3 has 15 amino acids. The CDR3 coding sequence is TGTGCCAGCAGCCACTCAAGACTTGCAAACAATGAGCAGTTCTTC. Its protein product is CASSHSRLANNEQFF.

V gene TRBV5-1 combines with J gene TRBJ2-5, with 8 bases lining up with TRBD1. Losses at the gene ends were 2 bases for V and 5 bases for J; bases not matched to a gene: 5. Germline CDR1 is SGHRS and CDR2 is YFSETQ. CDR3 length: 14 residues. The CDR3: CASSFLQGDETQYF. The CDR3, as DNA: TGCGCCAGCAGCTTCCTACAGGGGGACGAGACCCAGTACTTC.

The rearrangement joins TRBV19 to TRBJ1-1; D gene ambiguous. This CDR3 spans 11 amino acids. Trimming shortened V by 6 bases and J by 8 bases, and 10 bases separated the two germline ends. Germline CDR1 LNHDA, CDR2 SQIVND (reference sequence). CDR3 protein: CASRAGAEAFF. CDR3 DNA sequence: TGTGCCAGTAGGGCGGGAGCGGAAGCTTTCTTT.

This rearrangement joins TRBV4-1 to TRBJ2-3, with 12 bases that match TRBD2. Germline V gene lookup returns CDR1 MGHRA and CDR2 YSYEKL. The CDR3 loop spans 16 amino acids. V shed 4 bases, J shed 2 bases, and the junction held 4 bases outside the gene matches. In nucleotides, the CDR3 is TGCGCCAGCAGCCGCGGACTAGCGGGGTCCACAGATACGCAGTATTTT. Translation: CASSRGLAGSTDTQYF.

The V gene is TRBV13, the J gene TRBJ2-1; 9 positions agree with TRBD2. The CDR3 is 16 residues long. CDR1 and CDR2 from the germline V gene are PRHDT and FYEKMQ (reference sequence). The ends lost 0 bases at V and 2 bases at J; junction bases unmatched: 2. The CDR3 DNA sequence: TGTGCCAGCAGCTTAGGCCTAGCGGGGACCTACAATGAGCAGTTCTTC. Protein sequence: CASSLGLAGTYNEQFF.

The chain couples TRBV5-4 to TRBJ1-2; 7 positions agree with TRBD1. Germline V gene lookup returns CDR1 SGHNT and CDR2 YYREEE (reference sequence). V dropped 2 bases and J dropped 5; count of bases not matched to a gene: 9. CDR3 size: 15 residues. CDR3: CASSFPAGGIYGYTF. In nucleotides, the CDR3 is TGTGCCAGCAGCTTTCCGGCAGGGGGGATTTATGGCTACACCTTC.

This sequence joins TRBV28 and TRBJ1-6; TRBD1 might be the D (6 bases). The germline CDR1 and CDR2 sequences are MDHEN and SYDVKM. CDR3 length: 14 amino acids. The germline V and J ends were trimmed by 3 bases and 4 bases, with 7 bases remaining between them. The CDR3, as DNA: TGTGCCAGCAGTTTCGACAGGTATAATTCACCCCTCCACTTT. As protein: CASSFDRYNSPLHF.

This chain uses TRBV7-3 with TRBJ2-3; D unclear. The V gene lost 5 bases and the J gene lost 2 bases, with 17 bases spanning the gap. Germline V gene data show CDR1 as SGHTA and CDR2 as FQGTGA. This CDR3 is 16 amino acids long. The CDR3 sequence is CASSPAYSLYTDTQYF. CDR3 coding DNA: TGTGCCAGCAGCCCTGCCTATTCCTTGTACACAGATACGCAGTATTTT.

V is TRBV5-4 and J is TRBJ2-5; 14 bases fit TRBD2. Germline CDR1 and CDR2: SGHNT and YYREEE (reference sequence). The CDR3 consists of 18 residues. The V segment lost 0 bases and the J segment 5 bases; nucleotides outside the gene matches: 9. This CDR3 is CASSLVRLAGGPLETQYF. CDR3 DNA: TGTGCCAGCAGCTTGGTGAGACTAGCGGGGGGGCCTCTTGAGACCCAGTACTTC.

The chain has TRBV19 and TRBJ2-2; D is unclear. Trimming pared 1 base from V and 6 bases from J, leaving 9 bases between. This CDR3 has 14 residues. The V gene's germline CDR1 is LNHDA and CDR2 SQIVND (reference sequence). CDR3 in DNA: TGTGCCAGTAGTATAGCCGAGGCTCCCGGGGAGCTGTTTTTT. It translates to CASSIAEAPGELFF.

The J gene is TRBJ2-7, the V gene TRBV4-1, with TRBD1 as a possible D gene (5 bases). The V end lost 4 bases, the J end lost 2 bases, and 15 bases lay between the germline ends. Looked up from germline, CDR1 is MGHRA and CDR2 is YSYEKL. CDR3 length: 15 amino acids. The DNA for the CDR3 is TGCGCCAGCAGCCTTCCTGGGGCTCCAGCCTACGAGCAGTACTTC. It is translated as CASSLPGAPAYEQYF.

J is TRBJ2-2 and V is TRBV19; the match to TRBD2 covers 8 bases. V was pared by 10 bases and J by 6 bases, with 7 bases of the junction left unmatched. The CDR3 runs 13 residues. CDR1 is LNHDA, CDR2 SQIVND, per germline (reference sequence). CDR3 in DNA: TGTGCCACGGGACTAGTCATATCCGGGGAGCTGTTTTTT. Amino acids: CATGLVISGELFF.